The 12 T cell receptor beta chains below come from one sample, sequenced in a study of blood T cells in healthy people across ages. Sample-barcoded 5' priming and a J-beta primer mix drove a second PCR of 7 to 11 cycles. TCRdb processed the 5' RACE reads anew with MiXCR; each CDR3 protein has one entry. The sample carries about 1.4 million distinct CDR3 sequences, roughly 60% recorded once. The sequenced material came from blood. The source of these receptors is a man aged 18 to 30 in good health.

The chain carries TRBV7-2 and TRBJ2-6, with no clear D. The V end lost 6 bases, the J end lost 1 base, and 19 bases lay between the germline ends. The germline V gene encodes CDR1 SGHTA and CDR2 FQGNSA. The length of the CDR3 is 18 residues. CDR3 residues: CASRDRIGLQSGANVLTF. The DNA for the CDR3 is TGTGCCAGCAGGGATCGTATAGGCTTACAGTCTGGGGCCAACGTCCTGACTTTC.

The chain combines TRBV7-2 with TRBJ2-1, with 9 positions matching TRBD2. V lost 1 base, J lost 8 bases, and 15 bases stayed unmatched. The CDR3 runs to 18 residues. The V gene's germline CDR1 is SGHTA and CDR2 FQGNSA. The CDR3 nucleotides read TGTGCCAGCAGCTTAGTGGGGCTAGCGGGAAGGGCAGCGGATGAGCAGTTCTTC. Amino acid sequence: CASSLVGLAGRAADEQFF.

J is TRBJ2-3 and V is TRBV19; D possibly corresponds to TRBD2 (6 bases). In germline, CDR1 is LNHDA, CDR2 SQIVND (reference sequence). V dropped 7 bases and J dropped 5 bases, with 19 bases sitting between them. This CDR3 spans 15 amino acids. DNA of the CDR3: TGTGCCAGTAAGGAGGGTCCGCTATTGGGAGATACGCAGTATTTT. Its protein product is CASKEGPLLGDTQYF.

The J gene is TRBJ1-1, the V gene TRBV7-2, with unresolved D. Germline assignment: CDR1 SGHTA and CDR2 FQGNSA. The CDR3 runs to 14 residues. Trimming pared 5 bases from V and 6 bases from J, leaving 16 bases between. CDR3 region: CASSIKTERAEAFF. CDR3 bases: TGTGCCAGCAGCATAAAGACGGAAAGGGCTGAAGCTTTCTTT.

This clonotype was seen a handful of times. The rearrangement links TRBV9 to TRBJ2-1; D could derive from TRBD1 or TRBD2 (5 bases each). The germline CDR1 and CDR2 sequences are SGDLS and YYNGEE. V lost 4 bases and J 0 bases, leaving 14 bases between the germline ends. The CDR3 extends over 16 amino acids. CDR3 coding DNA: TGTGCCAGCAGCTTCCGGGACCTGAGCTCCTACAATGAGCAGTTCTTC. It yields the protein CASSFRDLSSYNEQFF.

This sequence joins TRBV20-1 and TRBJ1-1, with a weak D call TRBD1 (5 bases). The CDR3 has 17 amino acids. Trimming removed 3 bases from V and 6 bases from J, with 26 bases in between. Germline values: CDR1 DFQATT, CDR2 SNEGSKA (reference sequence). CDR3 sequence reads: CSASFAGNRPGGAEAFF. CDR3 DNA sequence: TGCAGTGCTAGCTTTGCGGGTAATCGGCCGGGAGGGGCTGAAGCTTTCTTT.

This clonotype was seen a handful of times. In nucleotides, the CDR3 is TGCAGTGCTATTGAGGGAATGAACACTGAAGCTTTCTTT. This gives the protein CSAIEGMNTEAFF. The chain links TRBV20-1 to TRBJ1-1, with D unclear. Trimming pared 4 bases from V and 0 bases from J, leaving 9 bases between. The CDR3 length is 13 residues. Germline V gives CDR1 DFQATT, CDR2 SNEGSKA (reference sequence).

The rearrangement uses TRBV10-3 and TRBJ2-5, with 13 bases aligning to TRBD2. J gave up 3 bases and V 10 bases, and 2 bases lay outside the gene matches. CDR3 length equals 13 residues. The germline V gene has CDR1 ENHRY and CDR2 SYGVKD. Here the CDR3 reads CATGTSGEETQYF. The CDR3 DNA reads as TGTGCCACTGGGACTAGCGGGGAAGAGACCCAGTACTTC.

The CDR3 DNA sequence: TGCAGCGGTCAGGGGCCTTCAGGGTACGAGCAGTACTTC. Amino acids: CSGQGPSGYEQYF. This chain links TRBV29-1 with TRBJ2-7; D might be TRBD1 (6 bases). V was clipped by 7 bases and J by 4 bases, with 17 bases between them. In germline, CDR1 is SQVTM, CDR2 ANQGSEA. The CDR3 extends over 13 amino acids.

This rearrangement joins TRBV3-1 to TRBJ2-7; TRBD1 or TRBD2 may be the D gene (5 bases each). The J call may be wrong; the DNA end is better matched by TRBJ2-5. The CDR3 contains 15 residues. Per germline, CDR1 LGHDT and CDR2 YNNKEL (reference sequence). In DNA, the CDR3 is TGTGCCAGCAGCCAAGGCAGGACAACCGGAGGGACCCAGTACTTC. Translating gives CASSQGRTTGGTQYF.

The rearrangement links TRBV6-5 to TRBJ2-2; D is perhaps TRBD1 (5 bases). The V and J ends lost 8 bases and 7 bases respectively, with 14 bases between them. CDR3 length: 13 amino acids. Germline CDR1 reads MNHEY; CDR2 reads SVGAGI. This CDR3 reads CASHQARGGELFF. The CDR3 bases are TGTGCCAGCCACCAGGCAAGGGGCGGGGAGCTGTTTTTT.

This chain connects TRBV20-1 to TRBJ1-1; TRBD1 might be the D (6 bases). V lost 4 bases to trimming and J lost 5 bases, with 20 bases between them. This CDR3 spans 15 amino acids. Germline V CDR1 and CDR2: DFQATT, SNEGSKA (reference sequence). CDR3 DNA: TGCAGTGCTATATCGGCCAACAGGGTCGTTACTGAAGCTTTCTTT. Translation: CSAISANRVVTEAFF.